The clone carrying this T cell receptor beta chain was detected a few times. Its antigen is unidentified. The sample originates from a study of early T cells in non-severe SARS-CoV-2 infection. Study observations and caveats: VDJdb matches were skewed toward anti-spike CD8 T cell responses.

TCRdb reprocessed the 5' RACE reads with MiXCR, giving one entry per CDR3 protein. The table has tens of thousands of distinct CDR3 sequences, around an eighth seen once. The specimen was whole blood, collected at baseline. The TCR comes from an adult who was a healthcare worker with PCR-confirmed SARS-CoV-2 infection or an uninfected control (not recorded which).

CDR3 protein: CASSDDRISGNTIYF. CDR3 sequence (DNA): TGTGCCAGCTCAGATGACAGAATCTCTGGAAACACCATATATTTT. J is TRBJ1-3 and V is TRBV18; D might be TRBD1 (5 bases). This CDR3 is built from 15 residues. V was shortened by 5 bases and J by 0 bases, with 11 bases between the two germline ends. Germline loops: CDR1 KGHSH, CDR2 LQKENI.